This is a list of T cell receptor beta chains from one sample in a study of shared clonotypes between healthy human individuals. Profiling relied on immunoSEQ multiplex PCR, and the TCRdb table lists in-frame clones only, not all of them. The profile shows roughly 520,000 clones, 95% to 97% of them singletons. The sequenced sample consisted of naive CD4+ T cells sorted from blood. These receptors were collected from a woman in her twenties or thirties in good health. CDR3s include the opening cysteine and the closing phenylalanine or tryptophan. D genes are given only for firm matches. Clone size is stated in some rows and not others, as once, few, many or a class when expanded.

>15|TRBD1|TRBJ1-1|TRBV15|-
TGTGCCACCAGCAGACTGACAGGGGCCGACACTGAAGCTTTCTTT
CATSRLTGADTEAFF
>13|-|TRBJ2-7|TRBV7-2|-
TGTGCCAGCAGCCGCCGGGGACCCTACGAGCAGTACTTC
CASSRRGPYEQYF
>16|TRBD2|TRBJ2-7|TRBV6-1|-
TGTGCCAGCAGTGGCCCCCTCGGGAGGGATCCCCACGAGCAGTACTTC
CASSGPLGRDPHEQYF
>17|-|TRBJ2-5|TRBV10-3|-
TGTGCCATCAGTGCGTCCGTGGGACGGCAGACCCAAGAGACCCAGTACTTC
CAISASVGRQTQETQYF
>13|-|TRBJ1-3|TRBV29-1|few
TGCAGCGTTGCCCGAGGTTCTGGAAACACCATATATTTT
CSVARGSGNTIYF
>14|TRBD2|TRBJ2-5|TRBV27|-
TGTGCCAGCAGTTCGCTCGGCGGGAGGGGTACCCAGTACTTC
CASSSLGGRGTQYF
>14|TRBD1|TRBJ1-1|TRBV19|-
TGTGCCAGTAGTATTCGGGGGGGACAGCCCGAAGCTTTCTTT
CASSIRGGQPEAFF
>15|TRBD1|TRBJ1-1|TRBV28|-
TGTGCCAGCAGGATTGCTAACAGGGGTTACACTGAAGCTTTCTTT
CASRIANRGYTEAFF
>16|TRBD2|TRBJ2-1|TRBV27|once
TGTGCCAGCAGTTTTTATGGGGCGGGAGGGTACAATGAGCAGTTCTTC
CASSFYGAGGYNEQFF
>12|-|TRBJ2-7|TRBV6-1|few
TGTGCCAGCACGGCGGACTCCTACGAGCAGTACTTC
CASTADSYEQYF
>16|TRBD2|TRBJ2-1|TRBV4-2|-
TGTGCCAGCAGCCAAGTCGGCGGGAGTTGGGACAATGAGCAGTTCTTC
CASSQVGGSWDNEQFF
>15|-|TRBJ1-5|TRBV19|few
TGTGCCAGTAGGGCCTTGGGCGGTCGAAATCAGCCCCAGCATTTT
CASRALGGRNQPQHF
>14|-|TRBJ2-7|TRBV10-3|-
TGTGCCATCAGTGAGCATGGCAGCTCCTACGAGCAGTACTTC
CAISEHGSSYEQYF
>16|TRBD1|TRBJ1-5|TRBV30|-
TGTGCCTGGGCAACAGGGGGCAGTCGGAGCAATCAGCCCCAGCATTTT
CAWATGGSRSNQPQHF
>13|-|TRBJ2-7|TRBV7-9|once
TGTGCCAGCAGCTTCGACAGCTCCTACGAGCAGTACTTC
CASSFDSSYEQYF
>13|-|TRBJ1-1|TRBV2|-
TGTGCCAGCAGTGACACAGCCGGCACTGAAGCTTTCTTT
CASSDTAGTEAFF
>16|-|TRBJ2-1|TRBV14|-
TGTGCCAGCAGCCAAGTAATGAGTAGCGGAGACAATGAGCAGTTCTTC
CASSQVMSSGDNEQFF
>16|-|TRBJ1-1|TRBV5-8|-
TGTGCCAGCAGCTTACCAGACGGGGTAAGGAACACTGAAGCTTTCTTT
CASSLPDGVRNTEAFF
>17|TRBD2|TRBJ2-3|TRBV28|-
TGTGCCAGCAGTCGACTAGCGGGAGTATTGGGCACAGATACGCAGTATTTT
CASSRLAGVLGTDTQYF
>13|-|TRBJ1-5|TRBV5-1|once
TGCGCCAGCAGGGAAGACAGGTTTGGGCCCCAGCATTTT
CASREDRFGPQHF
>11|-|TRBJ1-5|TRBV28|few
TGTGCCAGCAGTTTAAGACAGTCCCAGCATTTT
CASSLRQSQHF
>15|-|TRBJ2-5|TRBV5-4|-
TGTGCCAGCAGCCTGGACGGGGTCCTATTTGATTCCGCGTACTTC
CASSLDGVLFDSAYF
>15|-|TRBJ2-3|TRBV29-1|-
TGCAGCGTCCAAGGGACGGACGTCAGCACAGATACGCAGTATTTT
CSVQGTDVSTDTQYF
>15|TRBD1|TRBJ1-1|TRBV28|-
TGTGCCAGCAGTTTATGGCAGGGGGCGATGAATGAAGCTTTCTTT
CASSLWQGAMNEAFF
>15|-|TRBJ2-7|TRBV27|-
TGTGCCAGCAGTTCTTCCCGCGTGCAGACCTACGAGCAGTACTTC
CASSSSRVQTYEQYF
>16|TRBD1|TRBJ2-2|TRBV19|-
TGTGCCAGTAGGGAAAGGGGGCCCCTTTTGACCGGGGAGCTGTTTTTT
CASRERGPLLTGELFF
>15|TRBD2|TRBJ2-1|TRBV6-1|-
TGTGCCAGCAGAGCTAGCGGGAGCACCTACAATGAGCAGTTCTTC
CASRASGSTYNEQFF
>13|TRBD2|TRBJ2-3|TRBV18|-
TGTGCCAGCTTATCTAGCGGCACGGATACGCAGTATTTT
CASLSSGTDTQYF
>13|-|TRBJ1-1|TRBV29-1|-
TGCAGCGTTGAGACAGCCCTGAACACTGAAGCTTTCTTT
CSVETALNTEAFF
>14|TRBD1|TRBJ1-1|TRBV5-1|-
TGCGCCAGCAGTGACAGGGTGGGCGACACTGAAGCTTTCTTT
CASSDRVGDTEAFF
>15|-|TRBJ2-2|TRBV28|-
TGTGCCAGCAGATCTGCCGGGCTCTACACCGGGGAGCTGTTTTTT
CASRSAGLYTGELFF
>17|-|TRBJ2-4|TRBV5-4|-
TGTGCCAGCAGCTTCTACCGTGTCAGGGATGGGCAGAACATTCAGTACTTC
CASSFYRVRDGQNIQYF
>15|TRBD1|TRBJ1-3|TRBV18|-
TGTGCCAGCTCGCCAAACGACAGGGTTGGAAACACCATATATTTT
CASSPNDRVGNTIYF
>11|-|TRBJ1-1|TRBV28|once
TGTGCCAGCAGATCAGGGCGGGAAGCTTTCTTT
CASRSGREAFF
>15|-|TRBJ1-5|TRBV7-9|-
TGTGCCAGCAGCTTAGCGGGCAGGATAAATCAGCCCCAGCATTTT
CASSLAGRINQPQHF
>14|TRBD2|TRBJ2-1|TRBV11-2|-
TGTGCCAGCAGCGCCACTAGCGGAAACAATGAGCAGTTCTTC
CASSATSGNNEQFF
>14|-|TRBJ1-1|TRBV2|once
TGTGCCAGCAGCCTAGGGACGGCGAACACTGAAGCTTTCTTT
CASSLGTANTEAFF
>15|-|TRBJ1-5|TRBV6-1|-
TGTGCCAGCAAACTCCTAACACAGGTGGATCAGCCCCAGCATTTT
CASKLLTQVDQPQHF
>14|-|TRBJ2-1|TRBV28|-
TGTGCCAGCAGTTTCCGCGGGATTTACAATGAGCAGTTCTTC
CASSFRGIYNEQFF
>14|-|TRBJ2-1|TRBV11-2|once
TGTGCCAGCAGCCACCGCAGGGCGGAGCATGAGCAGTTCTTC
CASSHRRAEHEQFF
>16|-|TRBJ2-3|TRBV15|-
TGTGCCACCAGCAGTCGGGCCCCAGGGTCCATAGATACGCAGTATTTT
CATSSRAPGSIDTQYF
>14|TRBD2|TRBJ2-7|TRBV5-8|-
TGTGCCAGCAGGGAAGCGGGGGCCTCCTACGAGCAGTACTTC
CASREAGASYEQYF
>17|TRBD2|TRBJ2-1|TRBV5-4|-
TGTGCCAGCAGCTCCGGCGGGCTAGCGGGAGGGTACAATGAGCAGTTCTTC
CASSSGGLAGGYNEQFF
>13|-|TRBJ1-3|TRBV6-1|-
TGTGCCAGCGAGGCCCTCTCTGGAAACACCATATATTTT
CASEALSGNTIYF
>10|-|TRBJ2-7|TRBV28|-
TGTGCCAGCAGCGACTACGAGCAGTACTTC
CASSDYEQYF
>15|TRBD1|TRBJ2-5|TRBV11-2|-
TGTGCCAGCAGCAGAAACCCGGGACAGGGAGAGACCCAGTACTTC
CASSRNPGQGETQYF
>16|-|TRBJ1-3|TRBV15|-
TGTGCCACCAGCAGAGATCAGCGGGAAGTTGGAAACACCATATATTTT
CATSRDQREVGNTIYF
>15|TRBD1|TRBJ2-5|TRBV27|-
TGTGCCAGCAGTTCCTTCGCGACAGGGAAAGAGACCCAGTACTTC
CASSSFATGKETQYF
>14|-|TRBJ1-2|TRBV7-9|-
TGTGCCAGCAGCTCCTCACAGCCCGGATATGGCTACACCTTC
CASSSSQPGYGYTF
>11|-|TRBJ2-1|TRBV11-2|-
TGTGCCAGCAGCTTAGTTGATGAGCAGTTCTTC
CASSLVDEQFF
>12|-|TRBJ2-1|TRBV19|-
TGTGCCAGTAGGGGGCTCGAGAATGAGCAGTTCTTC
CASRGLENEQFF
>13|-|TRBJ1-1|TRBV18|-
TGTGCCAGCTCACCAAATTCGGGCGGAGAAGCTTTCTTT
CASSPNSGGEAFF
>13|-|TRBJ1-1|TRBV6-5|-
TGTGCCAGCTGGGGGGCCCGGAACACTGAAGCTTTCTTT
CASWGARNTEAFF
>12|-|TRBJ2-7|TRBV5-1|-
TGCGCCAGCGGTCAGGGCGCCCACGAGCAGTACTTC
CASGQGAHEQYF
>13|-|TRBJ1-1|TRBV6-4|-
TGTGCCAGCAGTCAAATTTGGGGCACTGAAGCTTTCTTT
CASSQIWGTEAFF
>14|TRBD2|TRBJ2-1|TRBV2|-
TGTGCCGGGATGCGGACTAGCGGCTACAATGAGCAGTTCTTC
CAGMRTSGYNEQFF
>13|TRBD1|TRBJ1-1|TRBV19|-
TGTGCCAGTAGAGACAGGGAGAACACTGAAGCTTTCTTT
CASRDRENTEAFF
>14|TRBD2|TRBJ2-3|TRBV5-4|once
TGTGCCAGCAGCTTCCGGGGGGGAACAGATACGCAGTATTTT
CASSFRGGTDTQYF
>17|TRBD1|TRBJ2-2|TRBV4-2|-
TGTGCCAGCAGCCAAGGACCCGACAGGGAAAACACCGGGGAGCTGTTTTTT
CASSQGPDRENTGELFF
>15|-|TRBJ2-7|TRBV19|once
TGTGCCAGTAGTATAACTTTCGCGGGTGTCTACGAGCAGTACTTC
CASSITFAGVYEQYF